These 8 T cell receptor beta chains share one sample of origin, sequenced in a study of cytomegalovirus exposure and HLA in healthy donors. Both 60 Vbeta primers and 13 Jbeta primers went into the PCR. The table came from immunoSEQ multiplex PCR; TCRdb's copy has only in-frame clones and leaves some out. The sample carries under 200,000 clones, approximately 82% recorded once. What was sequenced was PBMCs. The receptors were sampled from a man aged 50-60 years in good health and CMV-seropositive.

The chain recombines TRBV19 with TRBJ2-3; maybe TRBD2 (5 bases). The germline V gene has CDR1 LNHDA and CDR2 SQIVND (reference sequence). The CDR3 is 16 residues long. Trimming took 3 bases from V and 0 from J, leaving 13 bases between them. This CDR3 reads CASSIWSPGSTDTQYF. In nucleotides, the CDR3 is TGTGCCAGTAGTATTTGGTCTCCGGGGAGCACAGATACGCAGTATTTT.

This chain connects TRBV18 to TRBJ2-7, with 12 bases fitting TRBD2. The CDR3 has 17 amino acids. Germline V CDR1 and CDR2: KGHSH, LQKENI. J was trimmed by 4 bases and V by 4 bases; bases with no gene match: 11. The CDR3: CASSRDRSTSGSYEQYV. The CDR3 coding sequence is TGTGCCAGCTCACGCGACCGTTCGACTAGCGGGAGTTACGAGCAGTACGTC.

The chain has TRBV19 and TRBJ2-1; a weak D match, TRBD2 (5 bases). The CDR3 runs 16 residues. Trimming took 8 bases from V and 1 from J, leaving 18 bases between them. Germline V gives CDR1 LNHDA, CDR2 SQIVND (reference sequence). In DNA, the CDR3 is TGTGCCAGTTCCCATCGTTGGGGAGAATCCTACAATGAGCAGTTCTTC. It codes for CASSHRWGESYNEQFF.

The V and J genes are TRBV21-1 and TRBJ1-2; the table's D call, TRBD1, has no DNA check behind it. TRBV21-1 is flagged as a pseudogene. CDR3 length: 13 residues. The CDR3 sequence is CASTSTGTPGYTF. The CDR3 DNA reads TGTGCCAGCACCTCGACAGGGACGCCTGGCTACACCTTC.

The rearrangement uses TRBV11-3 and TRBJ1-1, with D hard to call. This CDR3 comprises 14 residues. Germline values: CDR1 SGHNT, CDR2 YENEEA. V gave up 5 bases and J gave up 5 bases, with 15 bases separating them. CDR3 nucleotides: TGTGCCAGCAGCGGAGACCTTCAGAGGACTGAAGCTTTCTTT. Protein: CASSGDLQRTEAFF.

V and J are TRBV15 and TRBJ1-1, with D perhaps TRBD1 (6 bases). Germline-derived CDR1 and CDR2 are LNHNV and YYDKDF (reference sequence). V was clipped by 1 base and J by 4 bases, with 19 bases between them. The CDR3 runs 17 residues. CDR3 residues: CATSRALRTADFTEAFF. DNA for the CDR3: TGTGCCACCAGCAGAGCTCTTAGGACAGCGGATTTCACTGAAGCTTTCTTT.

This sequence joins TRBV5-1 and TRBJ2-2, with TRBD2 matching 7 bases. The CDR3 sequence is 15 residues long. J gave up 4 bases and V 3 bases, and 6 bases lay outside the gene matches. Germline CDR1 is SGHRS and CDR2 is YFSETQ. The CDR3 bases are TGCGCCAGCAGCTCTCAGAGCGGGGTCACCGGGGAGCTGTTTTTT. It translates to CASSSQSGVTGELFF.

Here the CDR3 reads CASSYQDRGHYGYTF. Here the CDR3 DNA reads TGTGCCAGCAGTTATCAGGACAGGGGGCACTATGGCTACACCTTC. The chain employs TRBV6-7 and TRBJ1-2, with 11 bases aligning to TRBD1. TRBV6-7 has ORF status, its function being uncertain. The CDR3 totals 15 residues. J was trimmed by 3 bases and V by 3 bases; bases with no gene match: 3.